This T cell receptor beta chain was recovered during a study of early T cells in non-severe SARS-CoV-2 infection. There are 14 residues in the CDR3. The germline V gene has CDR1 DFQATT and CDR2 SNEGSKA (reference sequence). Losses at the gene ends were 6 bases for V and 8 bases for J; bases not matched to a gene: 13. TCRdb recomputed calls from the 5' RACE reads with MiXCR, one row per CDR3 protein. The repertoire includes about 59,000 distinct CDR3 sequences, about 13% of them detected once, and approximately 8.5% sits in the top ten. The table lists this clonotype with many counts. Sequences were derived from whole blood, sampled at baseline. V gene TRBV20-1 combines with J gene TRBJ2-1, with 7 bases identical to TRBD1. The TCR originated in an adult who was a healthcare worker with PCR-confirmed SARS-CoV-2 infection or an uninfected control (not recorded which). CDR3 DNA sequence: TGCAGTGCCTTGGACAGGCTCGGGCCTCATGAGCAGTTCTTC. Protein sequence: CSALDRLGPHEQFF.